This is a list of T cell receptor beta chains from one sample in a study of beta chain features in type 1 diabetes. Sequencing was performed with immunoSEQ multiplex PCR; in TCRdb, only in-frame clones are kept and a portion is missing. The repertoire holds under 250,000 clones, with over 11% as singletons. Sequenced: naive CD4+ T cells from blood. These receptors were taken from a man aged 25-40 years with type 1 diabetes. The CDR3 runs from the conserved cysteine through the conserved F or W. Each record gives: J gene, V gene, clone size, D gene, CDR3 DNA, CDR3 protein. A D gene is named only where the DNA matches it firmly. Some rows mark clone size as missing; the rest say once, few, many or name a class of expanded clone.

J: TRBJ2-4; V: TRBV11-2; size: NA; D: NA; DNA: TGTGCCAGCAGCTTCCACCCTGGGGTCAGGGTGGCCAAAAACATTCAGTACTTC; CDR3: CASSFHPGVRVAKNIQYF
J: TRBJ1-3; V: TRBV4-1; size: NA; D: NA; DNA: TGCGCCAGCAGCCAGGGCAGAAGCTCTGGAAACACCATATATTTT; CDR3: CASSQGRSSGNTIYF
J: TRBJ1-2; V: TRBV7-9; size: few; D: NA; DNA: TGTGCCAGCAGCTTAGTCGGAGGGGACTATGGCTACACCTTC; CDR3: CASSLVGGDYGYTF
J: TRBJ1-2; V: TRBV19; size: NA; D: NA; DNA: TGTGCCAGTACCCCGTATCCCGACACCCGTAACTATGGCTACACCTTC; CDR3: CASTPYPDTRNYGYTF
J: TRBJ2-7; V: TRBV2; size: few; D: TRBD1; DNA: TGTGCCAGCAGTAGCGGGACAGGGGAGAACGAGCAGTACTTC; CDR3: CASSSGTGENEQYF
J: TRBJ1-1; V: TRBV21-1; size: NA; D: NA; DNA: TGTGCCAGCCTAACAGGCGCGAACACTGAAGCTTTCTTT; CDR3: CASLTGANTEAFF
J: TRBJ2-7; V: TRBV5-1; size: few; D: NA; DNA: TGCGCCAGCAGCTTGGGGCCCACAGGGAGCGAGCAGTACTTC; CDR3: CASSLGPTGSEQYF
J: TRBJ1-2; V: TRBV2; size: NA; D: NA; DNA: TGTGCCAGCAGTGCTACCCCTCAAAACTATGGCTACACCTTC; CDR3: CASSATPQNYGYTF
J: TRBJ2-5; V: TRBV5-1; size: NA; D: NA; DNA: TGCGCCAGCAGCTCCCAGCGGGCCCCCCAAGAGACCCAGTACTTC; CDR3: CASSSQRAPQETQYF
J: TRBJ2-5; V: TRBV4-2; size: NA; D: TRBD2; DNA: TGTCCCAGCAGCTGGTCTAGCGGTCAAGAGACCCAGTACTTC; CDR3: CPSSWSSGQETQYF
J: TRBJ2-5; V: TRBV7-2; size: NA; D: TRBD1; DNA: TGTGCCAGCAGCACGTCTCAGACAGGGGGCAGAGAGACCCAGTACTTC; CDR3: CASSTSQTGGRETQYF
J: TRBJ2-2; V: TRBV5-1; size: few; D: NA; DNA: TGCGCCAGCAGCTTGGGGCCGAACACCGGGGAGCTGTTTTTT; CDR3: CASSLGPNTGELFF
J: TRBJ1-2; V: TRBV5-4; size: few; D: NA; DNA: TGTGCCAGCAGCCCAGGAAGCTATGGCTACACCTTC; CDR3: CASSPGSYGYTF
J: TRBJ2-7; V: TRBV7-9; size: NA; D: TRBD1; DNA: TGTGCCAGCAGCCCATGGACAGGGTTAAACGAGCAGTACTTC; CDR3: CASSPWTGLNEQYF
J: TRBJ2-1; V: TRBV5-1; size: once; D: TRBD2; DNA: TGCGCCAGCAGCTTAAGAGCGGGGTACAATGAGCAGTTCTTC; CDR3: CASSLRAGYNEQFF
J: TRBJ2-1; V: TRBV5-1; size: NA; D: TRBD1; DNA: TGCGCCAGCAGTCGGACAGGGGCCAGGGGCTCCTACAATGAGCAGTTCTTC; CDR3: CASSRTGARGSYNEQFF
J: TRBJ2-3; V: TRBV5-1; size: few; D: NA; DNA: TGCGCCAGCAGCTTTGCAGGGGATACGCAGTATTTT; CDR3: CASSFAGDTQYF
J: TRBJ1-1; V: TRBV29-1; size: NA; D: NA; DNA: TGCAGCGTTGAGCGGCGTCTACTGAACACTGAAGCTTTCTTT; CDR3: CSVERRLLNTEAFF
J: TRBJ1-3; V: TRBV7-2; size: NA; D: NA; DNA: TGTGCCAGCAGCCATGGAAACACCATATATTTT; CDR3: CASSHGNTIYF
J: TRBJ2-7; V: TRBV6-5; size: few; D: TRBD2; DNA: TGTGCCAGCAGTCCGAGGACTAGCGGGAGAGACGAGCAGTACTTC; CDR3: CASSPRTSGRDEQYF
J: TRBJ1-3; V: TRBV6-5; size: NA; D: NA; DNA: TGTGCCAGCAGTGCGGTCTCTGGAAACACCATATATTTT; CDR3: CASSAVSGNTIYF
J: TRBJ2-1; V: TRBV10-3; size: NA; D: TRBD1; DNA: TGTGCCATCACCCGGGGACAGGGCAATGAGCAGTTCTTC; CDR3: CAITRGQGNEQFF
J: TRBJ2-2; V: TRBV30; size: few; D: TRBD1; DNA: TGTGCCTGGAGCCGACTTAACAGGGGTTCGAGGGCCGGGGAGCTGTTTTTT; CDR3: CAWSRLNRGSRAGELFF
J: TRBJ2-1; V: TRBV18; size: NA; D: TRBD1; DNA: TGTGCCAGCTCACAACAGGGGGGTAACAATGAGCAGTTCTTC; CDR3: CASSQQGGNNEQFF
J: TRBJ2-2; V: TRBV14; size: NA; D: NA; DNA: TGTGCCAGCAGCCCTCGACAGTTGAACACCGGGGAGCTGTTTTTT; CDR3: CASSPRQLNTGELFF
J: TRBJ2-2; V: TRBV5-1; size: NA; D: NA; DNA: TGCGCCAGCAGCACCCAGGGCCCCACCGGGGAGCTGTTTTTT; CDR3: CASSTQGPTGELFF
J: TRBJ2-7; V: TRBV11-3; size: NA; D: NA; DNA: TGTGCCAGCAGTACAGACAGAGCTTCCTACGAGCAGTACTTC; CDR3: CASSTDRASYEQYF
J: TRBJ1-4; V: TRBV11-2; size: NA; D: TRBD1; DNA: TGTGCCAGCAGCTTAAACAGGGGGCGCGGAGAAAAACTGTTTTTT; CDR3: CASSLNRGRGEKLFF
J: TRBJ2-2; V: TRBV4-1; size: few; D: NA; DNA: TGCGCCAGCAGCCACACAGCATACAACACCGGGGAGCTGTTTTTT; CDR3: CASSHTAYNTGELFF
J: TRBJ2-7; V: TRBV2; size: NA; D: NA; DNA: TGTGCCAGCAGTGAGATTAGAGGGTCGGGCGAGCAGTACTTC; CDR3: CASSEIRGSGEQYF
J: TRBJ1-1; V: TRBV13; size: few; D: TRBD1; DNA: TGTGCCAGCAGCATCCGACAGGGGCGCGATGAAGCTTTCTTT; CDR3: CASSIRQGRDEAFF
J: TRBJ2-2; V: TRBV11-2; size: NA; D: TRBD1; DNA: TGTGCCAGCAGCTCCCGGGACAGCACCGGGGAGCTGTTTTTT; CDR3: CASSSRDSTGELFF
J: TRBJ2-2; V: TRBV7-2; size: NA; D: NA; DNA: TGTGCCAGCAGCCTCCGACGAGCGGGCACCGGGGAGCTGTTTTTT; CDR3: CASSLRRAGTGELFF